Presented here are 10 T cell receptor beta chains from one specimen sequenced in a study of blood T cell repertoires in COVID-19 (TCRdb year 2020). Preparation of the library involved the immunoSEQ multiplex PCR assay. The clones in this table, taken by TCRdb from immuneACCESS, are in-frame only. Not every clone is retained; where verified, under half of the shortfall comes from an unresolved V gene, and the cause of the rest is unknown. The sample table lists 180,000 or so clones, roughly 86% of them with a count of one. Of the sample, around 9% is held by the ten largest clones. The sequenced sample consisted of PBMCs or T cells enriched from blood (not recorded which). These receptors came from a woman aged 25 to 45 who had recovered from COVID-19.

This sequence joins TRBV7-2 and TRBJ1-2; D is undetermined. The CDR3 consists of 15 residues. CDR1 and CDR2 (germline): SGHTA, FQGNSA. V was pared by 5 bases and J by 0 bases, with 13 bases between. The CDR3 loop reads CASSPNTNSNYGYTF. Here the CDR3 DNA reads TGTGCCAGCAGCCCAAACACAAATTCTAACTATGGCTACACCTTC.

The chain has TRBV6-5 and TRBJ2-7; D may be TRBD2 (9 bases). The V end was cut by 2 bases, the J end by 5 bases, with 19 bases between. The CDR3 runs to 16 residues. Germline loops: CDR1 MNHEY, CDR2 SVGAGI. The CDR3 nucleotides are TGTGCCAGCAGTTACGATCGGCGGGAGGGACAGGACGAGCAGTACTTC. Its translation is CASSYDRREGQDEQYF.

This clone was recorded only once. The genes are TRBV7-2 and TRBJ2-1; D is unclear. In germline, CDR1 is SGHTA, CDR2 FQGNSA. The V gene lost 5 bases and the J gene lost 12 bases, with 17 bases spanning the gap. The CDR3 has 13 residues. The CDR3 DNA follows: TGTGCCAGCAGCGTAAGCAAGAGCAAACGGCAGTTCTTC. Translated, it gives CASSVSKSKRQFF.

The V call is TRBV9, the J call TRBJ2-6, with D tentatively TRBD1 (5 bases). Germline CDR1 and CDR2: SGDLS and YYNGEE. The length of the CDR3 is 16 residues. V gave up 6 bases and J gave up 0 bases, with 13 bases separating them. Here the CDR3 DNA reads TGTGCCAGCACCAGGGCCTCCGACTCTGGGGCCAACGTCCTGACTTTC. Translation gives CASTRASDSGANVLTF.

The chain carries TRBV6-5 and TRBJ2-1; 10 nucleotides match TRBD2. The CDR3 has 14 amino acids. The germline CDR1 and CDR2 sequences are MNHEY and SVGAGI. The V segment lost 6 bases and the J segment 7 bases; nucleotides outside the gene matches: 6. DNA of the CDR3: TGTGCCAGCAGCCCGGGACTAGCGAGGAATGAGCAGTTCTTC. Its protein product is CASSPGLARNEQFF.

Only one count was recorded for this clone. The CDR3 DNA reads TGTGCCAGCTCACCACCGGGACTAGCGGCCGGAAGCACAGATACGCAGTATTTT. Translated: CASSPPGLAAGSTDTQYF. The V and J genes are TRBV18 and TRBJ2-3; 11 bases agree with TRBD2. Germline assignment: CDR1 KGHSH and CDR2 LQKENI. The CDR3 totals 18 residues. Losses at the gene ends were 0 bases for V and 0 bases for J; bases not matched to a gene: 5.

The chain employs TRBV28 and TRBJ1-2; TRBD1 aligns across 8 bases. V was clipped by 6 bases and J by 0 bases; unmatched bases: 6. The CDR3 is made up of 15 amino acids. In germline, CDR1 is MDHEN, CDR2 SYDVKM. The CDR3 DNA follows: TGTGCCAGCAGACCGCCGGGACAGGCTAACTATGGCTACACCTTC. It yields the protein CASRPPGQANYGYTF.

A single count supports this clone. This sequence joins TRBV28 and TRBJ2-7; TRBD2 matches 9 bases. After removal of 4 bases from V and 0 bases from J, the junction contained 7 bases not matched to a gene. Per the germline V gene, CDR1 is MDHEN and CDR2 is SYDVKM. The CDR3 contains 16 residues. CDR3 loop: CASSSPWTSASYEQYF. CDR3 coding DNA: TGTGCCAGCAGTTCCCCTTGGACTAGCGCCTCCTACGAGCAGTACTTC.

The rearrangement joins TRBV27 to TRBJ1-3; D is perhaps TRBD1 (6 bases). Germline V gives CDR1 MNHEY, CDR2 SMNVEV (reference sequence). The CDR3 consists of 16 residues. Deletions cut 6 bases from V and 4 bases from J, with 19 bases between. The DNA for the CDR3 is TGTGCCAGCAGCCCCCTCTTTACAGGGCCCGGAAACACCATATATTTT. This codes for CASSPLFTGPGNTIYF.

This chain connects TRBV5-1 to TRBJ2-7, with 8 bases fitting TRBD1. This CDR3 comprises 15 residues. The J segment lost 7 bases and the V segment lost 0 bases, leaving 9 bases of the junction unmatched. Germline V lookup: CDR1 SGHRS, CDR2 YFSETQ. The CDR3 region has the DNA TGCGCCAGCAGCTTGGCCCAAGGACAGGGAAAGGAGCAGTACTTC. This codes for CASSLAQGQGKEQYF.